This paragraph covers one TCR beta chain sequence. Its antigen remains unidentified. The entry originates in a study of cytomegalovirus exposure and HLA in healthy donors. Study-wide points: In a later analysis, several top co-occurrence clusters appeared linked to parvovirus B19, influenza, CMV and Epstein-Barr virus. Earlier analysis found most TCR beta V segments productive about 90% or about 30% of the time.

In the PCR, 60 Vbeta and 13 Jbeta primers were used. TCRdb's table, derived via immunoSEQ multiplex PCR, lists solely in-frame clones and lacks some. Of around 130,000 clones listed, 65% to 85% are singletons. This CDR3 has 14 residues. V shed 0 bases and J 6 bases; nucleotides not matched to a gene: 2. Germline V gene data show CDR1 as LGHNA and CDR2 as YNFKEQ. The sequence was obtained from a woman aged 40 to 50 in good health and CMV-seropositive. The rearrangement uses TRBV4-2 and TRBJ1-5, with TRBD1 matching 7 bases. The sample comprised PBMCs. The CDR3 spells CASSQERQGQPQHF. CDR3 DNA: TGTGCCAGCAGCCAAGAAAGACAGGGTCAGCCCCAGCATTTT.